This passage covers 25 T cell receptor beta chains from one sample sequenced in a study of shared clonotypes between healthy human individuals. Sequencing used immunoSEQ multiplex PCR; TCRdb keeps in-frame clones, though not all of them. The table has 1.4 million to 1.5 million clones, about 96% seen once; the top ten hold roughly 1.1%. The source material was naive CD4+ T cells sorted from blood. Subset described: CD45RA+ positively selected. These receptors all stem from a man aged 25 to 40 in good health.

This clone was detected only once. The chain has TRBV4-3 and TRBJ2-3, with 9 bases that match TRBD2. Germline CDR1 LGHNA, CDR2 YSLEER. CDR3 length equals 16 residues. Trimming cost V 2 bases and J 4 bases; bases outside gene matches: 7. CDR3 sequence reads: CASSQSPSGAPDTQYF. CDR3 DNA: TGCGCCAGCAGCCAAAGCCCTAGCGGGGCCCCAGATACGCAGTATTTT.

This clone has just one count. The chain joins TRBV5-4 to TRBJ1-1; 10 bases map to TRBD1. CDR1 SGHNT and CDR2 YYREEE come from the germline V gene (reference sequence). The CDR3 covers 17 residues. J gave up 6 bases and V 0 bases, and 11 bases lay outside the gene matches. CDR3 in DNA: TGTGCCAGCAGCTTGGGGACAGGGGGTTGGTTCACCGCTGAAGCTTTCTTT. Translation gives CASSLGTGGWFTAEAFF.

CDR3 residues: CASSMTGDPYNEQFF. The CDR3 DNA reads as TGCGCCAGCAGCATGACAGGGGATCCCTACAATGAGCAGTTCTTC. The rearrangement links TRBV5-1 to TRBJ2-1; 8 nucleotides match TRBD1. Per the germline V gene, CDR1 is SGHRS and CDR2 is YFSETQ. V was clipped by 4 bases and J by 2 bases; unmatched bases: 5. The CDR3 is 15 residues long.

This clone was recorded once. The chain employs TRBV2 and TRBJ2-7; D not certain. Germline CDR1 and CDR2: SNHLY and FYNNEI. The CDR3 extends over 12 amino acids. The V end was cut by 8 bases, the J end by 2 bases, with 10 bases between. CDR3 protein: CASGYTPYEQYF. Here the CDR3 DNA reads TGTGCCAGCGGGTACACCCCCTACGAGCAGTACTTC.

The chain uses TRBV27 and TRBJ2-7; D uncertain. V dropped 2 bases and J dropped 3 bases, with 17 bases sitting between them. The CDR3 is 16 amino acids. The V gene's germline CDR1 is MNHEY and CDR2 SMNVEV (reference sequence). CDR3 in DNA: TGTGCCAGCAGTTTACTCAGAACAAACCACCTCTACGAGCAGTACTTC. Protein: CASSLLRTNHLYEQYF.

The chain has TRBV12-1 and TRBJ2-1; the D segment call TRBD1 is taken from the table without a DNA check. TRBV12-1 is reported as a pseudogene. CDR3 length: 21 amino acids. DNA of the CDR3: TGTGCCAGCAGCTTCCACAAACAGGGTTTGAAGAGAGTAGGCGAGGTCGATGAGCAGTTCTTC. This encodes CASSFHKQGLKRVGEVDEQFF.

J is TRBJ2-1 and V is TRBV5-4, with a weak D call TRBD2 (5 bases). The germline V and J ends were trimmed by 0 bases and 5 bases, with 15 bases remaining between them. Germline assignment: CDR1 SGHNT and CDR2 YYREEE (reference sequence). The CDR3 has 16 amino acids. This CDR3 reads CASSLAPAGGDNEQFF. In nucleotides, the CDR3 is TGTGCCAGCAGCTTGGCCCCGGCGGGCGGAGACAATGAGCAGTTCTTC.

CDR3 protein: CASGDRPGIEQFF. The DNA of the CDR3 is TGTGCCAGCGGGGACAGGCCAGGGATAGAGCAGTTCTTC. The chain uses TRBV11-1 and TRBJ2-1; 8 nucleotides align to TRBD1. The junction had 10 bases not matched to a gene; V was cut back by 8 bases and J by 10 bases. The CDR3 loop spans 13 amino acids. Germline-derived CDR1 and CDR2 are SGHAT and FQDESV (reference sequence).

The chain couples TRBV9 to TRBJ1-3; 9 positions agree with TRBD1. Germline CDR1 SGDLS, CDR2 YYNGEE. V shed 3 bases and J 2 bases; nucleotides not matched to a gene: 3. This CDR3 comprises 15 residues. CDR3 sequence (DNA): TGTGCCAGCAGCGCGACAGGGGGAGCTGGAAACACCATATATTTT. Protein: CASSATGGAGNTIYF.

This chain connects TRBV10-3 to TRBJ1-1, with 7 positions matching TRBD1. CDR1 is ENHRY, CDR2 SYGVKD, per germline. CDR3 length: 13 amino acids. J lost 10 bases, V lost 2 bases, and 7 bases had no gene match. In DNA form, the CDR3 reads TGTGCCATCAGTGAGCAAGGGGGCTCTTTAGCTTTCTTT. This codes for CAISEQGGSLAFF.

This sequence joins TRBV19 and TRBJ2-4, with a weak D call TRBD1 (6 bases). Germline lookup yields CDR1 LNHDA and CDR2 SQIVND (reference sequence). This CDR3 region has 16 residues. Trimming removed 0 bases at V and 2 bases at J, with 11 bases between. CDR3 in amino acids: CASSIERTVTKNIQYF. The CDR3 nucleotides read TGTGCCAGTAGTATAGAAAGGACAGTAACCAAAAACATTCAGTACTTC.

The J gene is TRBJ2-2, the V gene TRBV25-1; 7 bases are a match to TRBD1. CDR3 length: 16 amino acids. CDR1 MGHDK and CDR2 SYGVNS come from the germline V gene. Trimming at V came to 2 bases and at J to 3 bases, leaving 6 bases not matched to a gene. The CDR3 spells CASSEIETGYTGELFF. The CDR3 DNA sequence: TGTGCCAGCAGTGAAATTGAGACAGGGTACACCGGGGAGCTGTTTTTT.

The rearrangement joins TRBV27 to TRBJ1-2; D possibly corresponds to TRBD1 (5 bases). The CDR3 has 14 amino acids. The germline V gene has CDR1 MNHEY and CDR2 SMNVEV (reference sequence). V lost 6 bases and J lost 8, with 19 bases in between. The CDR3 protein is CASSEHQGASGYTF. The CDR3 coding sequence is TGTGCCAGCAGCGAACATCAGGGAGCTAGCGGCTACACCTTC.

The chain has TRBV18 and TRBJ1-4; D remains unclear. Germline lookup yields CDR1 KGHSH and CDR2 LQKENI. Trimming pared 5 bases from V and 6 bases from J, leaving 7 bases between. The CDR3 is 12 amino acids. The CDR3 DNA is TGTGCCAGCTCATCTTGGGATGAAAAACTGTTTTTT. This codes for CASSSWDEKLFF.

This chain joins TRBV2 and TRBJ2-1, with D unclear. The V end was cut by 4 bases, the J end by 4 bases, with 11 bases between. CDR1 is SNHLY, CDR2 FYNNEI, per germline. This CDR3 is 14 amino acids long. CDR3 nucleotides: TGTGCCAGCAGTGCCTTGACGGATTACAATGAGCAGTTCTTC. This encodes CASSALTDYNEQFF.

The chain uses TRBV2 and TRBJ2-3, with TRBD2 matching 12 bases. Germline V gene data show CDR1 as SNHLY and CDR2 as FYNNEI. This CDR3 is built from 14 residues. V gave up 6 bases and J gave up 4 bases; unmatched junction bases: 2. CDR3: CASRTSGSADTQYF. The CDR3 nucleotides are TGTGCCAGCAGGACTAGCGGGAGTGCAGATACGCAGTATTTT.

V is TRBV5-5 and J is TRBJ2-4, with D possibly TRBD1 on 6 matching bases. Between the trimmed V and J ends, which lost 4 bases and 10 bases, there was a span of 9 bases. Germline V gene data show CDR1 as SGHKS and CDR2 as YYEKEE (reference sequence). CDR3 size: 11 residues. The CDR3 region is CASSQGNIQYF. DNA of the CDR3: TGTGCCAGCAGCCAGGGGAATATTCAGTACTTC.

This sequence joins TRBV4-3 and TRBJ2-7, with no clear D. The V gene lost 0 bases and the J gene lost 3 bases, with 18 bases spanning the gap. The CDR3 runs to 17 residues. Germline CDR1 reads LGHNA; CDR2 reads YSLEER. CDR3 bases: TGCGCCAGCAGCCAAGATCAACCGCGGCCCCTCTTCTACGAGCAGTACTTC. Its translation is CASSQDQPRPLFYEQYF.

The V gene is TRBV5-1, the J gene TRBJ1-1; the D gene is possibly TRBD1 (6 bases). The CDR3 totals 14 residues. Germline V gene data show CDR1 as SGHRS and CDR2 as YFSETQ. Trimming took off 7 bases at V and 8 bases at J, with 21 bases between the two ends. CDR3 residues: CASGPGQQGEEAFF. CDR3 nucleotides: TGCGCCAGCGGTCCGGGACAACAAGGTGAGGAAGCTTTCTTT.

This rearrangement joins TRBV9 to TRBJ2-7, with D possibly matching TRBD2 (5 bases). The CDR3 is 14 amino acids. Trimming left V 2 bases short and J 4 bases short, with 13 bases between. The V gene's germline CDR1 is SGDLS and CDR2 YYNGEE. CDR3 bases: TGTGCCAGCAGCGTGACCCTCGGGGAGTACGAGCAGTACTTC. It encodes CASSVTLGEYEQYF.

V gene TRBV2 combines with J gene TRBJ1-4; TRBD1 might be the D (6 bases). V lost 3 bases to trimming and J lost 8 bases, with 10 bases between them. Looked up from germline, CDR1 is SNHLY and CDR2 is FYNNEI. CDR3 size: 13 residues. The chain's CDR3 is CASSDAGEEKLFF. DNA for the CDR3: TGTGCCAGCAGTGATGCAGGGGAAGAAAAACTGTTTTTT.

The chain carries TRBV6-1 and TRBJ2-7; possible D gene TRBD1, 6 bases. The CDR3 is 16 amino acids. Trimming removed 3 bases at V and 3 bases at J, with 18 bases between. From germline, CDR1 is MNHNS and CDR2 SASEGT. The CDR3 loop reads CASSDPRDKGHYEQYF. CDR3 DNA sequence: TGTGCCAGCAGTGACCCCCGGGACAAAGGGCACTACGAGCAGTACTTC.

The J gene is TRBJ2-5, the V gene TRBV1; no DNA check was done on the table's D call, TRBD1. TRBV1 is labeled a pseudogene. CDR3 length equals 14 residues. The CDR3 loop is CTSSQEGVKETQYF. CDR3 coding DNA: TGCACCAGCAGCCAAGAGGGCGTAAAAGAGACCCAGTACTTC.

This rearrangement joins TRBV30 to TRBJ2-7; D possibly corresponds to TRBD2 (6 bases). Trimming removed 0 bases at V and 9 bases at J, with 15 bases between. The germline V gene encodes CDR1 GTSNPN and CDR2 SVGIG (reference sequence). This CDR3 is built from 13 residues. CDR3 DNA: TGTGCCTGGAGTGTAAGGGAGCCCGGGAGGCAGTACTTC. Its protein is CAWSVREPGRQYF.

The table lists this clone with a count of one. As DNA, the CDR3 is TGTGCCAGCTGTTGGGAGGGGCTGGACTATGGCTACACCTTC. This codes for CASCWEGLDYGYTF. The chain combines TRBV28 with TRBJ1-2; tentatively, D is TRBD1 (5 bases). This CDR3 contains 14 residues. Deletions cut 8 bases from V and 3 bases from J, with 16 bases between. Germline V gene sequence: CDR1 MDHEN, CDR2 SYDVKM.